These T cell receptor beta chains were read from a single sample in a study of vaccination and CD4 T cells after COVID-19. Using its own MiXCR run on the PCR reads, TCRdb lists one record per CDR3 protein. Here the sample spans thousands of distinct CDR3 sequences, around 62% being singletons. The antigens for these receptors are not known. The sequenced sample was cultured CD4+ T cells from blood, obtained after SARS-CoV-2 vaccination. These receptors were taken from a human donor with COVID-19. CDR3s include the opening cysteine and the closing phenylalanine or tryptophan. The order of the fields is J gene, V gene, clone size, D gene, CDR3 DNA, CDR3 protein. A D gene is named only where the DNA matches it firmly. Clone size is stated in some rows and not others, as once, few, many or a class when expanded.

>TRBJ1-5|TRBV19|.|.
TGTGCCAGTAGCCGGGACAACCTCGTTAGCAATCAGCCCCAGCATTTT
CASSRDNLVSNQPQHF
>TRBJ1-5|TRBV24-1|.|TRBD1
TGTGCCACCGAAGGGACAGGGGGCGATCAGCCCCAGCATTTT
CATEGTGGDQPQHF
>TRBJ1-2|TRBV19|.|.
TGTGCCAGTAGTATCCCCCGGACAGCCTCCTATGGCTACACCTTC
CASSIPRTASYGYTF
>TRBJ2-4|TRBV6-1|medium-sized|.
TGTGCCAGCAGTCCACGAACGACACCTAATGCCGGACAGCCAGACAAGGATGTCATTCAGTACTTC
CASSPRTTPNAGQPDKDVIQYF
>TRBJ2-2|TRBV11-1|.|TRBD2
TGTGCCAGCAGCAAAGCCCCCCAGCGGGGCACCGGGGAGCTGTTTTTT
CASSKAPQRGTGELFF
>TRBJ2-2|TRBV19|.|TRBD1
TGTGCCAGCGAAGGGGGCTACAGGGCCCGGGAGCTGTTTTTT
CASEGGYRARELFF
>TRBJ2-7|TRBV20-1|.|.
TGCAGTGCTAGAGAAGCGCCCCGCGAGCAGTACTTC
CSAREAPREQYF
>TRBJ1-3|TRBV10-2|.|.
TGCGCCAGCAGACAGGGTGGAGGAAACACCATATATTTT
CASRQGGGNTIYF
>TRBJ2-4|TRBV20-1|.|TRBD1
TGCAGTGCTCCGGGACAGGGGAAGGTCAAAAACATTCAGTACTTC
CSAPGQGKVKNIQYF
>TRBJ2-5|TRBV7-2|.|.
TGTGCCAGCAGCACAGGCACGCAGACCCAGTACTTC
CASSTGTQTQYF
>TRBJ2-3|TRBV15|.|.
TGTGCCACCAGCAGAGAAGGGGACAAAGGGGATACGCAGTATTTT
CATSREGDKGDTQYF
>TRBJ1-2|TRBV27|.|TRBD1
TGTGCCAGCACCAAATCCGGGGACGGGACAGCTAACTATGGCTACACCTTC
CASTKSGDGTANYGYTF
>TRBJ1-2|TRBV27|.|TRBD1
TGTGCCAGCAGTCCGATGGACAGGAGGGGCTATGGCTACACCTTC
CASSPMDRRGYGYTF
>TRBJ2-3|TRBV12-3/TRBV12-4|.|TRBD2
TGTGCCAGCGCTTTAGCGGGGACCACAGATACGCAGTATTTT
CASALAGTTDTQYF
>TRBJ2-1|TRBV7-2|.|TRBD2
TGTGCCAGCAGCTCCCGAGGGGGCGGGGGGGTTACCTCCTACAATGAGCAGTTCTTC
CASSSRGGGGVTSYNEQFF
>TRBJ2-5|TRBV7-2|.|.
TGTGCCAGCAGCATGATTGAGGAGACCCAGTACTTC
CASSMIEETQYF
>TRBJ1-5|TRBV27|few|.
TGTGCCAGCAGCGGAGACAGAGGTCAGCCCCAGCATTTT
CASSGDRGQPQHF
>TRBJ2-3|TRBV4-1|.|.
TGCGCCAGCAGCCAAGAGTCTGGCAGAATCACAGATACGCAGTATTTT
CASSQESGRITDTQYF
>TRBJ1-2|TRBV7-2|once|.
TGTGCCAGCAGCTTAGACAGACCTAACTATGGCTACACCTTC
CASSLDRPNYGYTF
>TRBJ2-3|TRBV20-1|.|.
TGCAGTGCTACCGGGAAATCGACAGATACGCAGTATTTT
CSATGKSTDTQYF
>TRBJ1-2|TRBV10-2|large|TRBD1
TGCGCCAGCAGTGAGTCTAGGGGGCAGCTCTATGGCTACACCTTC
CASSESRGQLYGYTF
>TRBJ1-2|TRBV7-9|once|.
TGTGCCAGCAGCTTCCCCGGGACGGCTAACTATGGCTACACCTTC
CASSFPGTANYGYTF
>TRBJ2-2|TRBV7-9|.|.
TGTGCCAGCAGCTTAGATGCGGGTCGTAAGAGCGGGGAGCTGTTTTTT
CASSLDAGRKSGELFF
>TRBJ2-5|TRBV7-9|.|TRBD1
TGTGCCAGCAGCCTTAGGCGAGGCACAGGGGGCCGAGGAGAGACCCAGTACTTC
CASSLRRGTGGRGETQYF
>TRBJ1-5|TRBV10-3|medium-sized|.
TGTGCCATCAGTCGGAGACGGGGCAATCAGCCCCAGCATTTT
CAISRRRGNQPQHF
>TRBJ2-2|TRBV7-8|.|.
TGTGCCAGCAGCTTAGGACTTGGAGGCACCGGGGAGCTGTTTTTT
CASSLGLGGTGELFF